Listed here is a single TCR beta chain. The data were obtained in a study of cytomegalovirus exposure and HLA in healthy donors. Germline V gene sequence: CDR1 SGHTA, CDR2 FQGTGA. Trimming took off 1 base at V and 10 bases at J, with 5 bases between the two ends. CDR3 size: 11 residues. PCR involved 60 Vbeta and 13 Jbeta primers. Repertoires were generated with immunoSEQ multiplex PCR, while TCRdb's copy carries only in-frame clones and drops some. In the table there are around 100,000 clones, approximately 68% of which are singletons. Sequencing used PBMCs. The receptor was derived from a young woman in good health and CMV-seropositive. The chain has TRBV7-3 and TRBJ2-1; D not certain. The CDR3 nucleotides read TGTGCCAGCAGCTTAAATGAGGAGCAGTTCTTC. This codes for CASSLNEEQFF.